Shown below are 19 T cell receptor beta chains from a single sample sequenced in a study of blood T cells in healthy people across ages. Together with a sample-barcoded 5' primer, a J-beta primer mix was included in a second PCR lasting roughly 6 to 12 cycles. TCRdb reprocessed the 5' RACE reads with MiXCR, giving one entry per CDR3 protein. The table shows about 800,000 distinct CDR3 sequences, with 58% occurring only once. The specimen sequenced was blood. Every receptor here comes from a man aged 30 to 45 in good health.

This clonotype is a singleton in its sample. This sequence joins TRBV7-2 and TRBJ2-3, with D tentatively TRBD2 (6 bases). The germline V gene encodes CDR1 SGHTA and CDR2 FQGNSA. This CDR3 has 14 amino acids. The ends were cut back, 1 base at V and 6 bases at J, with 11 bases in the middle. The DNA for the CDR3 is TGTGCCAGCAGCTTAGGGCACGGAGGGGATACGCAGTATTTT. Protein: CASSLGHGGDTQYF.

There are a few counts of this clonotype. This sequence joins TRBV24-1 and TRBJ2-4; 7 bases are shared with TRBD2. The J call may be wrong; the DNA end is better matched by TRBJ2-7. The germline V gene has CDR1 KGHDR and CDR2 SFDVKD. The CDR3 extends over 14 amino acids. The chain's CDR3 is CATSDSRGRSEQYF. CDR3 coding DNA: TGTGCCACCAGTGATTCCCGCGGGAGAAGCGAGCAGTACTTC.

This clonotype was counted only a few times. The chain joins TRBV7-9 to TRBJ2-1, with 10 nucleotides matching TRBD2. J was trimmed by 8 bases and V by 3 bases; bases with no gene match: 4. The CDR3 has 14 amino acids. From germline, CDR1 is SEHNR and CDR2 FQNEAQ (reference sequence). The CDR3 sequence is CASSFGLAADEQFF. The CDR3 DNA reads as TGTGCCAGCAGCTTTGGACTAGCGGCTGATGAGCAGTTCTTC.

This clonotype has just one count. The chain carries TRBV6-5 and TRBJ2-1, with D possibly being TRBD1 (5 bases). The CDR3 sequence is 13 residues long. The germline V and J ends were trimmed by 0 bases and 9 bases, with 9 bases remaining between them. Per germline, CDR1 MNHEY and CDR2 SVGAGI. CDR3 in DNA: TGTGCCAGCAGTTACTCGTCAGGGTTTGAGCAGTTCTTC. Protein: CASSYSSGFEQFF.

The chain employs TRBV12-3 or TRBV12-4 and TRBJ2-3; D call uncertain. V dropped 6 bases and J dropped 6 bases, with 10 bases sitting between them. This CDR3 is 12 amino acids long. CDR3 residues: CASRASSDTQYF. The CDR3 DNA reads as TGTGCCAGCAGGGCCAGCTCGGATACGCAGTATTTT.

The rearrangement uses TRBV20-1 and TRBJ2-1; D is unclear. V lost 0 bases and J 3 bases, leaving 15 bases between the germline ends. Germline CDR1 is DFQATT and CDR2 is SNEGSKA (reference sequence). The CDR3 runs to 16 residues. The CDR3 loop reads CSAREMSSPLYNEQFF. The CDR3 DNA sequence: TGCAGTGCTAGAGAAATGTCGAGCCCCCTCTACAATGAGCAGTTCTTC.

In its sample, this clonotype was seen a few times. The chain joins TRBV20-1 to TRBJ2-1, with D possibly being TRBD2 (5 bases). With 3 bases removed from V and 3 bases from J, the gap between germline ends came to 9 bases. Germline lookup yields CDR1 DFQATT and CDR2 SNEGSKA (reference sequence). The CDR3 covers 13 residues. CDR3 nucleotides: TGCAGTGCTAGGGAACTAGTCTACAATGAGCAGTTCTTC. Protein: CSARELVYNEQFF.

The V gene is TRBV7-2, the J gene TRBJ2-6; weak D call: TRBD2 (6 bases). This CDR3 has 17 amino acids. Germline assignment: CDR1 SGHTA and CDR2 FQGNSA. V was trimmed by 6 bases and J by 0 bases, leaving 15 bases between them. The DNA of the CDR3 is TGTGCCAGCAGTCCCATTAGCGGCTCCTCTGGGGCCAACGTCCTGACTTTC. This sequence encodes CASSPISGSSGANVLTF. Supplemented by reference TRBV7-2 and TRBJ2-6, the full variable domain reads GAGVSQSPSNKVTEKGKDVELRCDPISGHTALYWYRQSLGQGLEFLIYFQGNSAPDKSGLPSDRFSAERTGGSVSTLTIQRTQQEDSAVYLCASSPISGSSGANVLTFGAGSRLTVL.

The V and J genes are TRBV7-2 and TRBJ2-3; no firm D call. The CDR3 runs 11 residues. Germline V gene lookup returns CDR1 SGHTA and CDR2 FQGNSA. Trimming took 3 bases from V and 6 from J, leaving 4 bases between them. CDR3 nucleotides: TGTGCCAGCAGCTTCATGGATACGCAGTATTTT. Protein: CASSFMDTQYF.

In this sample, this clonotype turned up a few times. The CDR3 region has the DNA TGTGCCAGCAGTTACGGCAGGGGGGCGAACAATGAGCAGTTCTTC. This translates into CASSYGRGANNEQFF. The chain uses TRBV6-2 or TRBV6-3 and TRBJ2-1; maybe TRBD1 (7 bases). Germline CDR1 and CDR2: MNHEY and SVGEGT. The CDR3 runs to 15 residues. The V and J ends lost 2 bases and 5 bases respectively, with 13 bases between them.

This clonotype was seen only a few times. This sequence joins TRBV12-3 or TRBV12-4 and TRBJ1-2; 8 bases match TRBD1. This CDR3 comprises 13 residues. V was pared by 5 bases and J by 7 bases, with 6 bases of the junction left unmatched. The CDR3 DNA sequence: TGTGCCAGCAGTGAAGACAGGGGTAGTGGCTACACCTTC. Its translation is CASSEDRGSGYTF.

The V call is TRBV28, the J call TRBJ2-3, with 9 bases fitting TRBD2. This CDR3 spans 16 amino acids. The V and J ends lost 5 bases and 5 bases, in that order; junction bases with no gene match: 11. The V gene's germline CDR1 is MDHEN and CDR2 SYDVKM. The CDR3 DNA sequence: TGTGCCAGCAGTCCGTTACTAGCGGGCATTGGAGATACGCAGTATTTT. It translates to CASSPLLAGIGDTQYF.

The chain joins TRBV5-1 to TRBJ2-1; D is unclear. CDR3 length: 15 residues. Deletions cut 3 bases from V and 0 bases from J, with 10 bases between. CDR1 and CDR2 (germline): SGHRS, YFSETQ. The CDR3 bases are TGCGCCAGCAGCTCCGGACGAATCTCCTACAATGAGCAGTTCTTC. This gives the protein CASSSGRISYNEQFF.

This clonotype was recorded a few times. This chain joins TRBV20-1 and TRBJ1-6; D is possibly TRBD1 (5 bases). CDR3 length: 17 amino acids. Trimming took 1 base from V and 8 from J, leaving 21 bases between them. In germline, CDR1 is DFQATT, CDR2 SNEGSKA (reference sequence). CDR3 residues: CSARVGTNGEGDSPLHF. The CDR3 DNA sequence: TGCAGTGCTAGAGTGGGGACCAACGGCGAGGGAGATTCACCCCTCCACTTT.

Here the CDR3 reads CASSSLGGQGTEAFF. In DNA, the CDR3 is TGTGCCAGCTCTTCACTCGGTGGGCAAGGCACTGAAGCTTTCTTT. The chain uses TRBV28 and TRBJ1-1; unclear D gene. CDR3 length: 15 amino acids. Looked up from germline, CDR1 is MDHEN and CDR2 is SYDVKM. The V gene lost 8 bases and the J gene lost 4 bases, with 20 bases spanning the gap.

This clonotype was seen once. This rearrangement joins TRBV9 to TRBJ2-1, with 12 bases aligning to TRBD2. This CDR3 has 17 amino acids. Unmatched junction bases numbered 6, after V lost 0 bases and J lost 5 bases. Germline CDR1 is SGDLS and CDR2 is YYNGEE. DNA of the CDR3: TGTGCCAGCAGCGTAGATCTAGCGGGAGGGAAAAACAATGAGCAGTTCTTC. It codes for CASSVDLAGGKNNEQFF.

This chain links TRBV5-1 with TRBJ1-6; D perhaps matches TRBD1 (5 bases). Trimming removed 0 bases from V and 5 bases from J, with 6 bases in between. The CDR3 is 14 amino acids. Germline V gene data show CDR1 as SGHRS and CDR2 as YFSETQ. CDR3 loop: CASSLARDNSPLHF. The DNA of the CDR3 is TGCGCCAGCAGCTTGGCCAGGGATAATTCACCCCTCCACTTT.

This clonotype was picked up a small number of times. CDR3 DNA: TGCGCCAGCAGCTTGAATGAACAGGGGTTCGGTGGGGCCAACGTCCTGACTTTC. This encodes CASSLNEQGFGGANVLTF. The chain recombines TRBV5-1 with TRBJ2-6; 7 nucleotides align to TRBD1. Germline V gives CDR1 SGHRS, CDR2 YFSETQ. The length of the CDR3 is 18 residues. J gave up 3 bases and V 1 base, and 10 bases lay outside the gene matches.

The chain uses TRBV28 and TRBJ2-7; the match to TRBD1 covers 9 bases. With V trimmed by 3 bases and J by 5 bases, 5 bases remained unmatched. CDR3 size: 14 residues. The V gene's germline CDR1 is MDHEN and CDR2 SYDVKM. The CDR3 DNA follows: TGTGCCAGCAGTTTTCCCGGGACAGGGCACGAGCAGTACTTC. It is translated as CASSFPGTGHEQYF.